This T cell receptor (beta chain) was sequenced in a study of CD8 T cells in Susac syndrome. RNA totalling roughly 0.45 to 1 ug underwent reverse transcription with random hexamers. Multiplex immunoSEQ PCR targeted 54 Vbeta and 13 Jbeta TCR beta segments. MiXCR was run by TCRdb on the immunoSEQ multiplex PCR reads, yielding one entry per CDR3 protein. Altogether some 170,000 distinct CDR3 sequences are present, over 90% being singletons, with the ten largest covering 0.085% to 0.1%. CDR1 and CDR2 from the germline V gene are SGHNT and YYREEE (reference sequence). The ends lost 4 bases at V and 0 bases at J; junction bases unmatched: 4. The CDR3 runs 14 residues.

The specimen sequenced was CD4+ T cells from PBMCs. The V and J genes are TRBV5-4 and TRBJ2-7; 7 bases align to TRBD2. The clonotype comes from a human donor with Susac syndrome. In DNA, the CDR3 is TGTGCCAGCAGCCCGGGGACTACCTCCTACGAGCAGTACTTC. It codes for CASSPGTTSYEQYF. Together with reference TRBV5-4 and TRBJ2-7, the CDR3 gives the full variable domain: ETGVTQSPTHLIKTRGQQVTLRCSSQSGHNTVSWYQQALGQGPQFIFQYYREEENGRGNFPPRFSGLQFPNYSSELNVNALELDDSALYLCASSPGTTSYEQYFGPGTRLTVT.